Detailed here is one TCR beta chain. Antigen specificity is unknown. Being one base from a much bigger clone, this may be a read error. Germline trimming cut 6 bases from V and 5 bases from J; bases unmatched to any gene: 9. The CDR3 length is 14 residues. The record originates from a study of T-cell reconstitution after alpha-beta-depleted transplantation in children. Study-wide points: About two months after transplant, alpha-beta T cells reportedly came from several hundred expanded graft clones. Elevated TCRbeta diversity at day 60 was traced, in some patients, to surviving recipient T cells and thymic progenitors.

The authors prepared the TCRbeta library with unique molecular identifiers. TCRdb ran MiXCR on the PCR reads and lists one entry per CDR3 protein. The table lists 250,000 to 300,000 distinct CDR3 sequences, 10% of them singletons. The source material was PBMCs, sampled before TCRalphabeta/CD19-depleted stem cell transplant. The J gene is TRBJ2-5, the V gene TRBV12-3 or TRBV12-4; TRBD2 aligns across 7 bases. This TCR derives from a boy in the first two years of life with acute myeloid leukemia, due to receive a stem cell transplant. The CDR3 loop reads CASSLVPGRETQYF. The DNA for the CDR3 is TGTGCCAGCAGCCTCGTTCCCGGGAGGGAGACCCAGTACTTC.